This T cell receptor (beta chain) was profiled in a study of T cells in Graves' hyperthyroidism and ophthalmopathy. Hyperthyroidism in the patients, aged 18 to 65, was newly diagnosed and under 2 months in duration. Patients were excluded because of uncontrolled infection, other autoimmune disease, pregnancy or lactation. Blood was obtained at the first hyperthyroidism diagnosis, which preceded any ophthalmopathy symptoms. The PBMCs were taken from roughly 10 ml of fresh peripheral blood. The V segment lost 2 bases and the J segment 4 bases; nucleotides outside the gene matches: 10. This CDR3 has 16 residues. Germline V gene data show CDR1 as MNHNS and CDR2 as SASEGT. What was amplified from RNA transcripts were TCR beta CDR3 regions. A first-round RT-PCR of the TCR CDR3 used the HTBI primer set. TCRdb reprocessed the multiplex PCR reads with MiXCR, giving one entry per CDR3 protein. The sample gives fewer than 650,000 distinct CDR3 sequences, more than 11% of which show up once; more than 4.5% is in the top ten.

The origin of this receptor is a woman aged 30 to 39 with Graves' hyperthyroidism that later progressed to Graves' ophthalmopathy. The rearrangement joins TRBV6-1 to TRBJ1-2; 7 positions match TRBD1. The material sequenced was blood. The CDR3 sequence: CASSESEGAGLYGYTF. CDR3 in DNA: TGTGCCAGCAGTGAATCCGAGGGGGCCGGACTCTATGGCTACACCTTC.